The subject of this entry is one TCR beta chain. The record originates from a study of PD-1 blockade in classical Hodgkin lymphoma. Study background: Patients were administered nivolumab (3 mg/kg intravenously) every 2 weeks.

V lost 0 bases and J lost 1, with 8 bases in between. Germline V gene data show CDR1 as SGHDT and CDR2 as YYEEEE. This CDR3 comprises 15 residues. Every patient relapsed after autologous stem cell transplantation, and brentuximab vedotin exposure varied. Sequencing was performed with immunoSEQ multiplex PCR; in TCRdb, only in-frame clones are kept and a portion is missing. The data hold about 63,000 clones, with more than 70% observed a single time. The chain recombines TRBV5-6 with TRBJ1-5; TRBD1 is a possible D gene (5 bases). The source was peripheral blood mononuclear cells (PBMCs), collected before the second cycle of nivolumab. The clonotype comes from a human donor with classical Hodgkin lymphoma. CDR3 sequence: CASSLARDSNQPQHF. CDR3 nucleotides: TGTGCCAGCAGCTTGGCCCGGGACAGCAATCAGCCCCAGCATTTT.